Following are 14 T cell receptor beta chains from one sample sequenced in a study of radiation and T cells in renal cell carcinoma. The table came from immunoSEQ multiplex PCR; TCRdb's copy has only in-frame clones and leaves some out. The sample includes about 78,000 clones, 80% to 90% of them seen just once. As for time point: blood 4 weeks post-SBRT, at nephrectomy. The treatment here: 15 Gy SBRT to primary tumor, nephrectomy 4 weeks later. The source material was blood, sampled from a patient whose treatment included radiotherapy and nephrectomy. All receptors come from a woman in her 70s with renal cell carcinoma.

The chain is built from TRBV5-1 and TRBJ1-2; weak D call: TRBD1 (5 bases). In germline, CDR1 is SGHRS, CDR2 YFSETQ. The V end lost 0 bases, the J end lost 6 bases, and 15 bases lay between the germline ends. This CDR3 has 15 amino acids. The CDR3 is CASSLDPRDFDGYTF. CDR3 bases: TGCGCCAGCAGCTTGGACCCCAGGGACTTCGATGGCTACACCTTC.

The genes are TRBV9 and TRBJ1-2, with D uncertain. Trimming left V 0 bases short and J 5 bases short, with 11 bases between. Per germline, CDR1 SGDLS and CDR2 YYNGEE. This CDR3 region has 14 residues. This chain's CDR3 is CASSVADGSYGYTF. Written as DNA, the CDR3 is TGTGCCAGCAGCGTAGCCGACGGATCTTATGGCTACACCTTC.

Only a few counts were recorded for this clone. The CDR3 spells CASSVGPTSGGYTF. The CDR3 DNA is TGTGCCAGCAGCGTGGGGCCCACATCAGGGGGCTACACCTTC. The chain carries TRBV9 and TRBJ1-2; a possible D gene is TRBD1 (5 bases). Germline V CDR1 and CDR2: SGDLS, YYNGEE. The CDR3 spans 14 residues. The V end was cut by 2 bases, the J end by 8 bases, with 16 bases between. The whole variable domain, remainder taken from reference TRBV9 and TRBJ1-2, is DSGVTQTPKHLITATGQRVTLRCSPRSGDLSVYWYQQSLDQGLQFLIQYYNGEERAKGNILERFSAQQFPDLHSELNLSSLELGDSALYFCASSVGPTSGGYTFGSGTRLTVV.

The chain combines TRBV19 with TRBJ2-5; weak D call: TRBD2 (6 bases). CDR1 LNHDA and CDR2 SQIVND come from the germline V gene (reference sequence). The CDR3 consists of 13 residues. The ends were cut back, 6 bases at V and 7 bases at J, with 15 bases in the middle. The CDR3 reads CASSDTSQATQYF. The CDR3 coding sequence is TGTGCCAGTAGCGATACTAGCCAGGCGACCCAGTACTTC.

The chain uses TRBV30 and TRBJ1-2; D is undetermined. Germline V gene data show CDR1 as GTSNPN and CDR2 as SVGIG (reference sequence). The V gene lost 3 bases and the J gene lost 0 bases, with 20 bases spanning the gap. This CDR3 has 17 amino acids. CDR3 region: CAWSVPRVGTSNYGYTF. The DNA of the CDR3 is TGTGCCTGGAGCGTACCGAGGGTTGGAACCTCTAACTATGGCTACACCTTC. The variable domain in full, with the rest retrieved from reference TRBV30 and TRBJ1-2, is SQTIHQWPATLVQPVGSPLSLECTVEGTSNPNLYWYRQAAGRGLQLLFYSVGIGQISSEVPQNLSASRPQDRQFILSSKKLLLSDSGFYLCAWSVPRVGTSNYGYTFGSGTRLTVV.

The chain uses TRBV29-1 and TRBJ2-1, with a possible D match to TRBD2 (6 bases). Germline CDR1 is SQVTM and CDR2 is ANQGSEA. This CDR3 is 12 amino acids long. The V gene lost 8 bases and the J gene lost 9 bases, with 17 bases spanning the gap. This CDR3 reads CSSSELGGEQFF. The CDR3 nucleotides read TGCAGCTCCTCAGAATTGGGAGGTGAGCAGTTCTTC.

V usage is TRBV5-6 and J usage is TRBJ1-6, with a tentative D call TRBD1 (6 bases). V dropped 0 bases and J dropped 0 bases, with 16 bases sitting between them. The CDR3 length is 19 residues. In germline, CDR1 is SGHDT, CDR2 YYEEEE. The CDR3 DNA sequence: TGTGCCAGCAGCTTGGAGGGGTCAGGGGTGAGCTCCTATAATTCACCCCTCCACTTT. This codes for CASSLEGSGVSSYNSPLHF.

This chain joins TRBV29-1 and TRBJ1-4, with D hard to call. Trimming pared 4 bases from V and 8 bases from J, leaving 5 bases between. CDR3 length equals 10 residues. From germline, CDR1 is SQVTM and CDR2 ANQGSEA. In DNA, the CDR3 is TGCAGCGTTGGCGAAGAAAAACTGTTTTTT. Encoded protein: CSVGEEKLFF.

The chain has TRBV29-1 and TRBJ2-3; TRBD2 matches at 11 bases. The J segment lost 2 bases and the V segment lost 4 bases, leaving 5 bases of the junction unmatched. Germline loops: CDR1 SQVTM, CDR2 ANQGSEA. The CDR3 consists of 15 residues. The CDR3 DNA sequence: TGCAGCGTTGTCACTAGCGGGGGACTCACAGATACGCAGTATTTT. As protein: CSVVTSGGLTDTQYF.

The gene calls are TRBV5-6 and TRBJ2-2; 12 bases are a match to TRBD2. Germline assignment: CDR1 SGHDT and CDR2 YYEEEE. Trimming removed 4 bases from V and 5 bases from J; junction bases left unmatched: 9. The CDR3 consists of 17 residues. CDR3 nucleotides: TGTGCCAGCAGCGAAAGACTAGCGGGGGCGTGGACCGGGGAGCTGTTTTTT. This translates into CASSERLAGAWTGELFF.

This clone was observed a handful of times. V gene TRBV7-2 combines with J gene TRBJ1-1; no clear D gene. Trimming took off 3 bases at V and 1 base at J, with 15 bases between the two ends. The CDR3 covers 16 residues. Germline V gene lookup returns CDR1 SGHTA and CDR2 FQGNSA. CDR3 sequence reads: CASSLTPVRQNTEAFF. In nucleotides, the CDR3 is TGTGCCAGCAGCTTGACCCCGGTCAGGCAGAACACTGAAGCTTTCTTT.

CDR3 amino acids: CASSAGQGPLSYEQYF. CDR3 DNA sequence: TGTGCCAGCAGCGCCGGACAGGGGCCGCTTTCCTACGAGCAGTACTTC. The V gene is TRBV9, the J gene TRBJ2-7, with 9 bases aligning to TRBD1. There are 16 residues in the CDR3. Germline loops: CDR1 SGDLS, CDR2 YYNGEE. V dropped 3 bases and J dropped 1; count of bases not matched to a gene: 8.

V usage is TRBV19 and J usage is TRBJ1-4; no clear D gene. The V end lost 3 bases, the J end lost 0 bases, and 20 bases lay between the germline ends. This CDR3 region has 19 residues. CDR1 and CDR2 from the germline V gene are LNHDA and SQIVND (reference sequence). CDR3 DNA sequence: TGTGCCAGTAGTATCGCAGGACTCCAGATGCGTGCAACTAATGAAAAACTGTTTTTT. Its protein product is CASSIAGLQMRATNEKLFF.

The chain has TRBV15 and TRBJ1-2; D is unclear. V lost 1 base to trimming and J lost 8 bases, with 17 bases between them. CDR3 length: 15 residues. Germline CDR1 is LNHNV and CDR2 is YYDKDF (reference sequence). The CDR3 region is CATSRAPRAGSGYTF. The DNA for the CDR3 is TGTGCCACCAGCAGAGCCCCAAGGGCGGGGTCCGGCTACACCTTC.